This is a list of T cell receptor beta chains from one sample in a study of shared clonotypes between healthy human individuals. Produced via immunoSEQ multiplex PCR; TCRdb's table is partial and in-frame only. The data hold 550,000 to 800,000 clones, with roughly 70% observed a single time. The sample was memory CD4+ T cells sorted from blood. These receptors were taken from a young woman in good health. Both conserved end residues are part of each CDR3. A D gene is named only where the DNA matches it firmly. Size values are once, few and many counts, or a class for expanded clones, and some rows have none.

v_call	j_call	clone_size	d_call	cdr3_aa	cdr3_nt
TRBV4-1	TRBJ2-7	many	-	CASSQDLSGVFSYEQYF	TGCGCCAGCAGCCAAGATCTCTCCGGCGTCTTCTCCTACGAGCAGTACTTC
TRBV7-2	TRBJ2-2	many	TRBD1	CASSLKTGVTGELFF	TGTGCCAGCAGCCTAAAGACAGGGGTCACCGGGGAGCTGTTTTTT
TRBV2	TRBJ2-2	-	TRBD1	CASSEALQGAGELFF	TGTGCCAGCAGTGAAGCGCTTCAGGGGGCCGGGGAGCTGTTTTTT
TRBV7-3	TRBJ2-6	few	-	CASSPSGATPNVLTF	TGTGCCAGCAGCCCCTCGGGCGCCACCCCCAACGTCCTGACTTTC
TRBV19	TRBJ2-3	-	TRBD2	CASSTRDTSGRGFTDTQYF	TGTGCCAGTAGCACACGGGATACTAGCGGGAGAGGTTTCACAGATACGCAGTATTTT
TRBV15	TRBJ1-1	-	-	CATRRTVNTEAFF	TGTGCCACCAGGAGGACAGTGAACACTGAAGCTTTCTTT
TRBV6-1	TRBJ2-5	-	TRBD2	CASSEASGSMETQYF	TGTGCCAGCAGTGAAGCTAGCGGGAGTATGGAGACCCAGTACTTC
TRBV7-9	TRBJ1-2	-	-	CASSLIGSVYGYTF	TGTGCCAGCAGCTTAATCGGCAGCGTTTACGGCTACACCTTC
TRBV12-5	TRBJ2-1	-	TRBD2	CASGLNPLAGGGNEQFF	TGTGCTAGTGGTTTGAACCCACTAGCGGGAGGAGGCAATGAGCAGTTCTTC
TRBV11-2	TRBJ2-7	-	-	CASSLAGTPSYEQYF	TGTGCCAGCAGCTTAGCTGGGACACCCTCCTACGAGCAGTACTTC